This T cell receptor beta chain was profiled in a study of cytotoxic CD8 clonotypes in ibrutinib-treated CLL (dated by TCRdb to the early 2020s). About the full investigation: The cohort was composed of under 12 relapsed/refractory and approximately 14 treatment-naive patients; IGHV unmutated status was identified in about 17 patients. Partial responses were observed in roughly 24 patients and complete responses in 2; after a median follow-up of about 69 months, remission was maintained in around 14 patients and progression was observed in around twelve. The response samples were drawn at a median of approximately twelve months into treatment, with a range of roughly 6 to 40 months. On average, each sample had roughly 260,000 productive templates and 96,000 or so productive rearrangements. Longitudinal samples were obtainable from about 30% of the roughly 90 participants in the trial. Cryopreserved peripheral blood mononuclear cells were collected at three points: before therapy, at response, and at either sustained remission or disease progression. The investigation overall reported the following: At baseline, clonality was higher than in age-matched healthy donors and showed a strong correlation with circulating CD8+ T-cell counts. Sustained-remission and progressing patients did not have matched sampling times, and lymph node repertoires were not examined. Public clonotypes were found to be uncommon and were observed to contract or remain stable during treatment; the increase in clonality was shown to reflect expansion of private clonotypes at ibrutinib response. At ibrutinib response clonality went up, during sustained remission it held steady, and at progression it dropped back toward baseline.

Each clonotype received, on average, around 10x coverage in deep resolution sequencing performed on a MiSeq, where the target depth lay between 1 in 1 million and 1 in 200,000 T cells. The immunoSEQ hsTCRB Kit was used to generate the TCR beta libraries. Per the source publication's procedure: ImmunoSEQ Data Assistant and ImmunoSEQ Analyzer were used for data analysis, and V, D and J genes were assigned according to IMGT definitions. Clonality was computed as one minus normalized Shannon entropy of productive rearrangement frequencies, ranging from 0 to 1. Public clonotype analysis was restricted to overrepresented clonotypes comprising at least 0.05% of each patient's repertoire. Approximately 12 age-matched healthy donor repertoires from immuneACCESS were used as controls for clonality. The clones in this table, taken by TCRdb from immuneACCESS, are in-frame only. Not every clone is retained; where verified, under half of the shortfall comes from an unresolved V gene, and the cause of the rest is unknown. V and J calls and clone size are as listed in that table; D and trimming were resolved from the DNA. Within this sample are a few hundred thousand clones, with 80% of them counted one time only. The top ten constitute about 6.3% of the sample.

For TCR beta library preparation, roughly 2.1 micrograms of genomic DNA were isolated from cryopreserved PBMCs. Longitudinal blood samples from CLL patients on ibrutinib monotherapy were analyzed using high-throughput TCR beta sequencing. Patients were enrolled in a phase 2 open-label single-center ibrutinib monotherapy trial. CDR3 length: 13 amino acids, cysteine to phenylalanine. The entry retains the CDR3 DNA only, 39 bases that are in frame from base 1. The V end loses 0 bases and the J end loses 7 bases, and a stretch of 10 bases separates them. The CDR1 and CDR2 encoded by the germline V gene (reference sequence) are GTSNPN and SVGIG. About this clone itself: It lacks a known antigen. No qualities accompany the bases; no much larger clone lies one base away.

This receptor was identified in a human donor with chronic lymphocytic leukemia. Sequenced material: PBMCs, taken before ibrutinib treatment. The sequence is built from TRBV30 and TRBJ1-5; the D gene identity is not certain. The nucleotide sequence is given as TGTGCCTGGAGTGTAAAGGAATCACAGCCCCAGCATTTT. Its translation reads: CAWSVKESQPQHF.